The 16 T cell receptor beta chains presented below share a single source sample, sequenced in a study of blood T cell dynamics during melanoma immunotherapy. The time point: week 3, after first cycle of checkpoint inhibitor. Only in-frame clones appear in the TCRdb table, and some are missing; sequencing was by immunoSEQ multiplex PCR. The sample has 9,100 or so clones; over 75% are singletons. The sample consisted of blood, taken from a patient treated with checkpoint blockade. Receptors originate from a human donor with melanoma.

The CDR3 DNA is TGTGCCAGCAGCCCAATACTAGCTCCCACCGGGGAGCTGTTTTTT. It encodes CASSPILAPTGELFF. V and J are TRBV7-2 and TRBJ2-2, with D perhaps matching TRBD2 (6 bases). V was pared by 5 bases and J by 4 bases, with 14 bases between. The CDR3 extends over 15 amino acids. CDR1 is SGHTA, CDR2 FQGNSA, per germline.

This clone has a handful of counts. This chain joins TRBV4-2 and TRBJ1-5; no firm D call. The CDR3 sequence is 14 residues long. From germline, CDR1 is LGHNA and CDR2 YNFKEQ. Trimming cost V 0 bases and J 7 bases, with 10 bases left between them. The DNA of the CDR3 is TGTGCCAGCAGCCAAGATTGGGGTCGGCAGCCCCAGCATTTT. Translated, it gives CASSQDWGRQPQHF.

The rearrangement joins TRBV9 to TRBJ1-2; D uncertain. The CDR3 is 12 residues long. From germline, CDR1 is SGDLS and CDR2 YYNGEE. The DNA for the CDR3 is TGTGCAAACACACAGTTTCTCTATGGCTACACCTTC. Translated, it gives CANTQFLYGYTF.

The chain uses TRBV7-8 and TRBJ1-4; possible D gene TRBD1, 6 bases. V was pared by 6 bases and J by 3 bases, with 14 bases between. CDR1 and CDR2 from the germline V gene are SGHVS and FQNEAQ. The CDR3 contains 15 residues. CDR3 DNA: TGTGCCAGCAGTTCAACAGGGTTTTCTAATGAAAAACTGTTTTTT. Protein sequence: CASSSTGFSNEKLFF.

The chain carries TRBV7-2 and TRBJ1-6, with D possibly matching TRBD1 (5 bases). The ends were cut back, 1 base at V and 7 bases at J, with 5 bases in the middle. The CDR3 is 13 amino acids. Germline CDR1 reads SGHTA; CDR2 reads FQGNSA. This chain's CDR3 is CASSLEGNSPLHF. CDR3 coding DNA: TGTGCCAGCAGCTTAGAGGGGAATTCACCCCTCCACTTT.

The rearrangement joins TRBV5-1 to TRBJ2-5, with TRBD2 identical over 9 bases. Per the germline V gene, CDR1 is SGHRS and CDR2 is YFSETQ. The CDR3 contains 15 residues. The V segment lost 6 bases and the J segment 1 base; nucleotides outside the gene matches: 7. The CDR3 reads CASTNLAGAQETQYF. The CDR3 DNA follows: TGCGCCAGCACCAATTTAGCGGGGGCCCAAGAGACCCAGTACTTC. The full variable domain, rest sourced from reference TRBV5-1 and TRBJ2-5, is KAGVTQTPRYLIKTRGQQVTLSCSPISGHRSVSWYQQTPGQGLQFLFEYFSETQRNKGNFPGRFSGRQFSNSRSEMNVSTLELGDSALYLCASTNLAGAQETQYFGPGTRLLVL.

The chain links TRBV5-8 to TRBJ2-5; 7 bases align to TRBD1. Germline V gives CDR1 SGHTS, CDR2 YDEGEE. The CDR3 runs 17 residues. V trimming: 2 bases; J trimming: 3 bases; junction bases outside the gene matches: 13. The CDR3 region has the DNA TGTGCCAGCAGCTTCTTTCTCCCCCCGGGACAGAAAGAGACCCAGTACTTC. Translated, it gives CASSFFLPPGQKETQYF.

V and J are TRBV27 and TRBJ2-3, with 10 bases aligning to TRBD2. The CDR3 contains 14 residues. V was clipped by 6 bases and J by 5 bases; unmatched bases: 5. Per germline, CDR1 MNHEY and CDR2 SMNVEV (reference sequence). In DNA form, the CDR3 reads TGTGCCAGCAGGGTAGCGGGGGGAGGAGATACGCAGTATTTT. Its translation: CASRVAGGGDTQYF.

The chain joins TRBV5-1 to TRBJ1-6, with 8 bases matching TRBD1. The germline V gene has CDR1 SGHRS and CDR2 YFSETQ. CDR3 size: 14 residues. The J segment lost 10 bases and the V segment lost 3 bases, leaving 6 bases of the junction unmatched. CDR3: CASSSGQVKSPLHF. For the CDR3, the DNA is TGCGCCAGCAGCTCGGGACAGGTTAAGTCACCCCTCCACTTT.

V gene TRBV19 combines with J gene TRBJ2-1; D might be TRBD1 (5 bases). The ends were cut back, 3 bases at V and 9 bases at J, with 12 bases in the middle. From germline, CDR1 is LNHDA and CDR2 SQIVND (reference sequence). The CDR3 totals 13 residues. CDR3 bases: TGTGCCAGTAGTATGGGGCCTCAGGGTGAGCAGTTCTTC. Protein: CASSMGPQGEQFF.

The V gene is TRBV7-2, the J gene TRBJ2-5; D possibly corresponds to TRBD2 (5 bases). V lost 4 bases, J lost 3 bases, and 12 bases lay in between. CDR3 length equals 14 residues. Germline loops: CDR1 SGHTA, CDR2 FQGNSA. The DNA of the CDR3 is TGTGCCAGCAGCTCCTCGGGGTGGGAAGAGACCCAGTACTTC. Its protein product is CASSSSGWEETQYF.

The chain couples TRBV10-3 to TRBJ2-3; TRBD1 matches 9 bases. Germline CDR1 ENHRY, CDR2 SYGVKD. The CDR3 totals 17 residues. V shed 0 bases, J shed 3 bases, and the junction held 7 bases outside the gene matches. CDR3 DNA: TGTGCCATCAGTGAGTCCTCGACAGGGGGTCGGACAGATACGCAGTATTTT. It codes for CAISESSTGGRTDTQYF.

This chain's CDR3 is CASSLDPGARAEAFF. The DNA for the CDR3 is TGTGCCAGCAGCTTAGATCCAGGGGCAAGGGCTGAAGCTTTCTTT. The chain carries TRBV11-2 and TRBJ1-1, with a weak D call TRBD1 (6 bases). The germline V gene has CDR1 SGHAT and CDR2 FQNNGV. The CDR3 has 15 amino acids. V lost 0 bases and J lost 6, with 14 bases in between. The whole variable domain, filled in from reference TRBV11-2 and TRBJ1-1, reads EAGVAQSPRYKIIEKRQSVAFWCNPISGHATLYWYQQILGQGPKLLIQFQNNGVVDDSQLPKDRFSAERLKGVDSTLKIQPAKLEDSAVYLCASSLDPGARAEAFFGQGTRLTVV.

The chain is built from TRBV15 and TRBJ2-7; D not certain. The germline V gene encodes CDR1 LNHNV and CDR2 YYDKDF (reference sequence). Trimming left V 1 base short and J 3 bases short, with 7 bases between. This CDR3 spans 13 amino acids. Written as DNA, the CDR3 is TGTGCCACCAGCAGAGTAAGTTTCTACGAGCAGTACTTC. This sequence encodes CATSRVSFYEQYF.

This chain joins TRBV4-3 and TRBJ2-3, with 8 bases that match TRBD1. After removal of 2 bases from V and 4 bases from J, the junction contained 2 bases not matched to a gene. The CDR3 contains 14 residues. CDR1 is LGHNA, CDR2 YSLEER, per germline. Here the CDR3 reads CASSQRQGSDTQYF. The CDR3 nucleotides are TGCGCCAGCAGCCAAAGACAGGGGTCAGATACGCAGTATTTT.

V and J are TRBV9 and TRBJ2-2; D not certain. Germline CDR1 reads SGDLS; CDR2 reads YYNGEE. The CDR3 has 13 residues. Deletions cut 6 bases from V and 0 bases from J, with 6 bases between. The CDR3 bases are TGTGCCAGCATGGAGCCGAACACCGGGGAGCTGTTTTTT. Translating it yields CASMEPNTGELFF.